This entry concerns a single TCR beta chain. The germline V and J ends were trimmed by 8 bases and 2 bases, with 19 bases remaining between them. The CDR3 length is 15 residues. CDR1 is MDHEN and CDR2 is SYDVKM in the germline V gene. The record originates from a study of cytomegalovirus exposure and HLA in healthy donors. Background on the study: As released early, the data held 80 million to 90 million unique TCRs from HLA-typed donors.

Primers: 60 Vbeta forward and 13 Jbeta reverse. Produced via immunoSEQ multiplex PCR; TCRdb's table is partial and in-frame only. Among 100,000 to 150,000 clones, 70% to 75% were seen once, and the ten largest hold 5.5% to 8.5%. The TCR was taken from a male donor in good health and CMV-seronegative. Source material: PBMCs. This chain connects TRBV28 to TRBJ2-7; the D gene is possibly TRBD2 (6 bases). The CDR3 nucleotides read TGTGCCAGCGGCGGGACCGGGACGGTAACCTACGAGCAGTACTTC. It specifies CASGGTGTVTYEQYF.